This T cell receptor beta chain was found in a study of early T cells in non-severe SARS-CoV-2 infection. V was trimmed by 6 bases and J by 3 bases, leaving 16 bases between them. The CDR3 sequence is 15 residues long. Germline CDR1 SGHTA, CDR2 FQGNSA. The protocol attached unique molecular identifiers to individual cDNA molecules. TCRdb analysed the 5' RACE reads with MiXCR anew, one entry per CDR3 protein. The sample gives nearly 45,000 distinct CDR3 sequences, roughly a tenth of which show up once; 8.5% to 10% is in the top ten. The V call is TRBV7-2, the J call TRBJ2-3; D might be TRBD1 or TRBD2, each matching 5 bases. This receptor was taken from an adult who was a healthcare worker with PCR-confirmed SARS-CoV-2 infection or an uninfected control (not recorded which). What was sequenced was whole blood. The CDR3 region is CASRDPGRMTDTQYF. The CDR3 DNA is TGTGCCAGCAGGGATCCGGGACGGATGACAGATACGCAGTATTTT.